A single sample is the source of the 9 T cell receptor beta chains below, sequenced in a study of blood T cell repertoires in COVID-19. Only in-frame clones appear in the TCRdb table, and some are missing; sequencing was by immunoSEQ multiplex PCR. The sample lists under 250,000 clones; approximately 78% were seen once. The sequencing sample was made of peripheral blood. These receptors were collected from a young woman with acute or convalescent COVID-19.

This clone occurred a few times. This chain links TRBV28 with TRBJ1-2; D not resolved. V lost 2 bases and J lost 7, with 11 bases in between. There are 13 residues in the CDR3. Germline loops: CDR1 MDHEN, CDR2 SYDVKM. CDR3 DNA sequence: TGTGCCAGCAGTTTACGCGGGGAGGTTGGCTACACCTTC. This sequence encodes CASSLRGEVGYTF.

The rearrangement uses TRBV10-3 and TRBJ1-5, with D possibly being TRBD1 (5 bases). CDR1 is ENHRY, CDR2 SYGVKD, per germline. This CDR3 has 13 amino acids. Trimming removed 2 bases from V and 7 bases from J, with 9 bases in between. CDR3 residues: CAISETGVQPQHF. In nucleotides, the CDR3 is TGTGCCATCAGTGAGACAGGCGTCCAGCCCCAGCATTTT.

V gene TRBV7-2 combines with J gene TRBJ2-7, with D possibly being TRBD1 (6 bases). This CDR3 is 16 amino acids long. CDR1 and CDR2 from the germline V gene are SGHTA and FQGNSA. V lost 5 bases and J lost 0, with 17 bases in between. CDR3 DNA: TGTGCCAGCAGCACCCGTAGACAGGATAGCTCCTACGAGCAGTACTTC. Translation: CASSTRRQDSSYEQYF.

This clone appeared once. The rearrangement uses TRBV10-3 and TRBJ2-1; 9 bases align to TRBD2. CDR3 length: 17 residues. V shed 0 bases, J shed 4 bases, and the junction held 7 bases outside the gene matches. Germline V gene lookup returns CDR1 ENHRY and CDR2 SYGVKD. CDR3 protein: CAISESPPGLAYNEQFF. For the CDR3, the DNA is TGTGCCATCAGTGAGTCGCCTCCGGGACTAGCTTACAATGAGCAGTTCTTC.

The rearrangement uses TRBV25-1 and TRBJ2-3; TRBD1 might be the D (5 bases). V lost 8 bases to trimming and J lost 2 bases, with 8 bases between them. Per the germline V gene, CDR1 is MGHDK and CDR2 is SYGVNS. The CDR3 is made up of 12 amino acids. CDR3 sequence (DNA): TGTGCCAGCCTAGGGGCCACAGATACGCAGTATTTT. Translated: CASLGATDTQYF.

This sequence joins TRBV28 and TRBJ1-2; 11 bases agree with TRBD1. This CDR3 comprises 13 residues. From germline, CDR1 is MDHEN and CDR2 SYDVKM. V lost 6 bases and J lost 8; bases outside the gene matches: 5. The CDR3 sequence: CASSPGTGGGYTF. As DNA, the CDR3 is TGTGCCAGCAGCCCTGGGACAGGGGGAGGCTACACCTTC.

This sequence joins TRBV7-2 and TRBJ2-5; 11 bases match TRBD2. The CDR3 length is 14 residues. The J segment lost 5 bases and the V segment lost 2 bases, leaving 1 base of the junction unmatched. The germline gives CDR1 SGHTA, CDR2 FQGNSA. The CDR3 DNA follows: TGTGCCAGCAGCTTAACTAGCGGGAGCGAGACCCAGTACTTC. Translating it yields CASSLTSGSETQYF. The whole variable domain, remainder taken from reference TRBV7-2 and TRBJ2-5, is GAGVSQSPSNKVTEKGKDVELRCDPISGHTALYWYRQSLGQGLEFLIYFQGNSAPDKSGLPSDRFSAERTGGSVSTLTIQRTQQEDSAVYLCASSLTSGSETQYFGPGTRLLVL.

As to this clone: An end of the junction does not agree with germline; a read error may underlie this. This rearrangement joins TRBV25-1 to TRBJ1-6; 10 positions match TRBD1. Per germline, CDR1 MGHDK and CDR2 SYGVNS. The CDR3 is 15 amino acids. The DNA for the CDR3 is TGTGCCAGCAGTCCTATGGGGACAGGGGATTCACCCTTCCACTTT. Amino acid sequence: CASSPMGTGDSPFHF.

The V and J genes are TRBV27 and TRBJ2-2, with D hard to call. V lost 0 bases to trimming and J lost 0 bases, with 11 bases between them. In germline, CDR1 is MNHEY, CDR2 SMNVEV (reference sequence). This CDR3 has 17 amino acids. The CDR3 region has the DNA TGTGCCAGCAGTTTATCATGGCAGAGCGCGAACACCGGGGAGCTGTTTTTT. As protein: CASSLSWQSANTGELFF.